This T cell receptor (beta chain) stems from a study of blood T cell repertoires in COVID-19. Study at large: COVID-19 samples, acute and convalescent, were from the United States, Italy and Spain. PBMCs, B-cell-depleted T cells, or T cells were the source of the cDNA or gDNA that made up the material.

Germline V CDR1 and CDR2: MNHEY, SMNVEV (reference sequence). The CDR3 sequence is 13 residues long. V was cut by 3 bases and J by 10 bases, with 13 bases left in between. Per the authors' pipeline: The assay estimated nucleated cells by amplifying reference gene primers. TCRdb keeps only in-frame clones here, not all; method: immunoSEQ multiplex PCR. V, J and clone size are those of that table, while D and trimming were read from the DNA. The sample yields 65,000 to 95,000 clones, roughly 89% seen once. The receptor comes from a man younger than 45 with acute or convalescent COVID-19. Input material: peripheral blood. This chain uses TRBV27 with TRBJ2-1; no definite D call. The CDR3 nucleotides are TGTGCCAGCAGTTTCAGCAGGAAGAAGGAGCAGTTCTTC. Residues: CASSFSRKKEQFF.